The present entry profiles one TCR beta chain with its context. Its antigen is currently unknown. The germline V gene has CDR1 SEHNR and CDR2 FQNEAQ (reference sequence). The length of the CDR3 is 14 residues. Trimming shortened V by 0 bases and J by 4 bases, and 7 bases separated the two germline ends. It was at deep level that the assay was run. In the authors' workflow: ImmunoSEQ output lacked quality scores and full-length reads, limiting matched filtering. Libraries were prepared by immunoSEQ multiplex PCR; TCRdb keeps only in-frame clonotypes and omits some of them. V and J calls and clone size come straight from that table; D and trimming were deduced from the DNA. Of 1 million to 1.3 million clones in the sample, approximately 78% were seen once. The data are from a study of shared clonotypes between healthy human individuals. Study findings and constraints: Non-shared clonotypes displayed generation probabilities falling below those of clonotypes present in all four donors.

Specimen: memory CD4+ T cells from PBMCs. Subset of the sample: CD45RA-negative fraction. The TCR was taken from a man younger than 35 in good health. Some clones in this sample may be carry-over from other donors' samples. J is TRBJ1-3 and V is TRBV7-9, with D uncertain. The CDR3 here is CASSLAASGNTIYF. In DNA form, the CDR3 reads TGTGCCAGCAGCTTAGCGGCGTCGGGAAACACCATATATTTT.